This T cell receptor (beta chain) was identified in a study of shared clonotypes between healthy human individuals. Here immunoSEQ multiplex PCR was the method, and the copy in TCRdb shows in-frame clones only, minus some. The table lists about 480,000 clones, approximately 79% of them singletons, with under 15% in the top ten. CDR3 length equals 18 residues. V lost 4 bases to trimming and J lost 1 base; unmatched junction nucleotides: 10. Germline V CDR1 and CDR2: SGHAT, FQNNGV. Researchers drew on about 90 million PBMCs for genomic DNA from unsorted samples. This sequence was found in a woman between 40 and 55 years old in good health. Some clones in this sample may be carry-over from other donors' samples. Source material: PBMCs. This chain connects TRBV11-2 to TRBJ1-2; the match to TRBD1 covers 12 bases. In nucleotides, the CDR3 is TGTGCCAGCAGCTCTCCGGGACAGGGGGCAAAAAGTAACTATGGCTACACCTTC. As protein: CASSSPGQGAKSNYGYTF.